The source of this T cell receptor beta chain is a study of long-term antiretroviral therapy in people with HIV. Researchers report immunoSEQ v3.0 was run at survey level. Generated by immunoSEQ multiplex PCR, the TCRdb table keeps only in-frame clones and is missing some. Among about 22,000 clones listed, roughly 78% were seen once. A remark on this clone: Its cognate antigen is unknown.

Points from the study as a whole: ART adherence was not documented, and neither viral resistance nor therapy changes had any data. Clones that expanded before ART (that is, prior to treatment) dominated the repertoire at all time points.

CDR3 length equals 14 residues. Looked up from germline, CDR1 is MNHEY and CDR2 is SMNVEV (reference sequence). V was trimmed by 3 bases and J by 1 base, leaving 9 bases between them. The receptor's source is a woman in her thirties or forties with HIV. This specimen was unsorted PBMCs, taken 1.2 years after starting antiretroviral therapy. The chain carries TRBV27 and TRBJ1-2; D is unresolved. The CDR3 is CASSFDGSNYGYTF. The CDR3 DNA reads TGTGCCAGCAGTTTTGATGGGAGTAACTATGGCTACACCTTC.